This TCR beta chain comes out of a study of cytomegalovirus exposure and HLA in healthy donors. Study-wide results and limits: Per a prior analysis, the majority of TCR beta V segments were productive roughly 87% or roughly 30% of the time. A later analysis linked a missense DCLRE1C variant to TCR beta V- and J-gene trimming.

The study ran its PCR with 60 Vbeta and 13 Jbeta primers. Data came from immunoSEQ multiplex PCR; TCRdb stores just in-frame clones and leaves some out. The sample lists around 130,000 clones, around 72% seen once, with less than 2% in the top ten. As regards this clone: Its specificity is not known.

J was trimmed by 1 base and V by 4 bases; bases with no gene match: 3. This CDR3 region has 14 residues. CDR1 and CDR2 (germline): SGHVS, FNYEAQ. The TCR sequence derives from a woman under 30 in good health and CMV-seronegative. The chain recombines TRBV7-6 with TRBJ1-1; 7 nucleotides match TRBD1. The sample was PBMCs. The CDR3 region is CASSWTGGNTEAFF. CDR3 DNA: TGTGCCAGCAGCTGGACAGGAGGGAACACTGAAGCTTTCTTT.